This TCR beta chain was sequenced for a study of shared clonotypes between healthy human individuals. About the study: CD4 naive and memory got three plates each, CD8 naive two, CD8 memory one. Study-level findings and limits: The authors expected sequencing depth to affect clonotype sharing among donors. With a handful of donors compared, about 5% of naive CD4 clonotypes were shared.

Per the original methods: There were no quality scores in the junction-only immunoSEQ sequences, so filtering differed. Data came from immunoSEQ multiplex PCR; TCRdb stores just in-frame clones and leaves some out. Clone size and the V and J calls come from that table; the DNA yielded D and trimming. The data show about 380,000 clones, approximately 97% seen once. V lost 3 bases and J 3 bases, leaving 12 bases between the germline ends. The V gene's germline CDR1 is SNHLY and CDR2 FYNNEI. This CDR3 spans 15 amino acids. Note on this clone: Its antigen remains unknown.

What was sequenced was memory CD8+ T cells sorted from blood. Subset indicated: CD45RO+ cells pooled with CCR7-negative TemRA cells. This sequence originates from a man aged 30 to 45 in good health. The chain has TRBV2 and TRBJ2-1, with a tentative D call TRBD2 (5 bases). Here the CDR3 DNA reads TGTGCCAGCAGTGAGGTGCTAGCCGGCTACAATGAGCAGTTCTTC. Its translation is CASSEVLAGYNEQFF. Using reference TRBV2 and TRBJ2-1 for the parts outside the CDR3, the full variable domain is EPEVTQTPSHQVTQMGQEVILRCVPISNHLYFYWYRQILGQKVEFLVSFYNNEISEKSEIFDDQFSVERPDGSNFTLKIRSTKLEDSAMYFCASSEVLAGYNEQFFGPGTRLTVL.